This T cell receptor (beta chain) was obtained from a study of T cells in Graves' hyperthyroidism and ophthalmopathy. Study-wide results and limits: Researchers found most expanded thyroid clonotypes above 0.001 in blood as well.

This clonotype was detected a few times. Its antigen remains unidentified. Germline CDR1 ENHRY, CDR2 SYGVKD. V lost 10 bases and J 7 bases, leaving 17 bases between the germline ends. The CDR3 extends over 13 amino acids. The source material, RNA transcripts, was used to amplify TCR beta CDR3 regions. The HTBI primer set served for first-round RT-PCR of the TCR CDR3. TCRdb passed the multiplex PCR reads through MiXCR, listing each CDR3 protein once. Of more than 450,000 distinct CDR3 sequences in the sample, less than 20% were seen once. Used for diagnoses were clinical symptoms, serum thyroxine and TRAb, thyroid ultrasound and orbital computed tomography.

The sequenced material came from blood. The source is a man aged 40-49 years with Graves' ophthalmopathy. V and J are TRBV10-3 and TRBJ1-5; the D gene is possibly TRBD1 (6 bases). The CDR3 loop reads CASLAQGDQPQHF. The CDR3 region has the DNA TGTGCCAGTCTAGCACAGGGAGACCAGCCCCAGCATTTT.